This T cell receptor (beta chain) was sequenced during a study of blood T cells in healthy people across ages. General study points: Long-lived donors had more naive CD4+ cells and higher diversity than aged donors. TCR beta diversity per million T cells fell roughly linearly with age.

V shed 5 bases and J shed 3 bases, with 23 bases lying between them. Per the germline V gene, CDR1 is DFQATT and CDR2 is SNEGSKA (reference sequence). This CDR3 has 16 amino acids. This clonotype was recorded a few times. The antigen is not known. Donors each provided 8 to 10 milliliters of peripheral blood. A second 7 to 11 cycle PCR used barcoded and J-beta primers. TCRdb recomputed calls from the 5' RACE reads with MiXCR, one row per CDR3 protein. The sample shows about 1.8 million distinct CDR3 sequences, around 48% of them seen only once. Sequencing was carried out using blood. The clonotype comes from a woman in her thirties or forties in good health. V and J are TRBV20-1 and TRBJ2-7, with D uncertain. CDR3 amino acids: CSAGSGIGFTNYEQYF. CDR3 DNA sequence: TGCAGTGCTGGAAGTGGCATCGGATTCACTAACTACGAGCAGTACTTC.